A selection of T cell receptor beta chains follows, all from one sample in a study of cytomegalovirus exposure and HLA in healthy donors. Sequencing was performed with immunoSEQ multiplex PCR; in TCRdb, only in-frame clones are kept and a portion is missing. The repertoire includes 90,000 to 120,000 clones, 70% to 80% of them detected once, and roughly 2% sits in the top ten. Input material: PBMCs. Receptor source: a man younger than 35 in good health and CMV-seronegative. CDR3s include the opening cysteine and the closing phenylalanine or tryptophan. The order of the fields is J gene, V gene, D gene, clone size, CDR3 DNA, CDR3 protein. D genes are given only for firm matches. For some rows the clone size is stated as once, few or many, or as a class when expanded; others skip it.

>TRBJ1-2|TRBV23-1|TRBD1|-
TGCGCCAGCAGTCCGGGACAGGGGAGGCCCCCCTTTGGCTACACCTTC
CASSPGQGRPPFGYTF
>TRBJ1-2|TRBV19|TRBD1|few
TGTGCCAGTAGTATCCGACAGGGAAGATTGGTCTATGGCTACACCTTC
CASSIRQGRLVYGYTF
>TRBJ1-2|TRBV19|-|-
TGTGCCAGTAGTATAACCAGGGGCGACTATGGCTACCCCTTC
CASSITRGDYGYPF
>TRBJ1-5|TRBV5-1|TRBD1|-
TGCGCCAGCAGCCTCACAGGGGATGATCAGCCCCAGCATTTT
CASSLTGDDQPQHF
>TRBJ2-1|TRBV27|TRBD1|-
TGTGCCAGCAGTATGGCCGGGACAGGGGGCTACAATGAGCAGTTCTTC
CASSMAGTGGYNEQFF
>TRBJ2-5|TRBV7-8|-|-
TGTGCCAGCAGCCCGAGGGGACTGGGGGGAGAGACCCAGTACTTC
CASSPRGLGGETQYF
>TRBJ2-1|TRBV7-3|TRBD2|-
TGTGCCAGCAGCTTATACGCCGGGACTACTAATAAGTTCTTC
CASSLYAGTTNKFF
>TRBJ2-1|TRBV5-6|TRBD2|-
TGTGCCAGCAGCTTTGGGCCCCGCGGGGGGGCCTACAATGAGCAGTTCTTC
CASSFGPRGGAYNEQFF
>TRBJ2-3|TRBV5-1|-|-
TGCGCCAGCAGCCAGGGTTTCACAGATACGCAGTATTTT
CASSQGFTDTQYF
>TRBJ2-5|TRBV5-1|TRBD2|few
TGCGCCAGCGGAGAGACTAGCAGCCAAGAGACCCAGTACTTC
CASGETSSQETQYF
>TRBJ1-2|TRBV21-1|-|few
TGTGCCAGCAGCGGAGCAGAGGAACCCATCAGAGACAACTATGGCTACACCTTC
CASSGAEEPIRDNYGYTF
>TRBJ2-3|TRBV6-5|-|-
TGTGCCAGCAGCGCGGGACCTTCGGAGAATACGCAGTATTTT
CASSAGPSENTQYF
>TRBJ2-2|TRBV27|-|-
TGTGCCAGCAGCTTGGGGGGGCTCGGGGAGCTGTTTTTT
CASSLGGLGELFF
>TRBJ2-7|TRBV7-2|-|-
TGTGCCAGCAGCTTAGTCGGCAGGTCCTACGAGCAGTACTTC
CASSLVGRSYEQYF
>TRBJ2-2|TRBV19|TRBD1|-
TGTGCCACCAAGGGGTACAGGGGGCGTCTTGACGACCCAGGGGAGCTGTTTTTT
CATKGYRGRLDDPGELFF
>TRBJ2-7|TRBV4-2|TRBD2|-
TGTGCCAGCAGGAACGTAGCGGGGGGGTCCTACGAGCAGTACTTC
CASRNVAGGSYEQYF
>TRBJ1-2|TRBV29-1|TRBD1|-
TGCAGCGGACAGGGGCCTGGCTACACCTTC
CSGQGPGYTF
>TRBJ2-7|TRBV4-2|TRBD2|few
TGTGCCAGCAGCCAGGAAGCGGGGCGAACCTACGAGCAGTACTTC
CASSQEAGRTYEQYF
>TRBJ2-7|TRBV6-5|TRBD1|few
TGTGCCAGCAGCCCGACAGGGACGTACGAGCAGTACTTC
CASSPTGTYEQYF
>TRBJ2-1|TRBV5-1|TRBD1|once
TGCGCCAGCGCCCCAGGGGGCAATGAGCAGTTCTTC
CASAPGGNEQFF
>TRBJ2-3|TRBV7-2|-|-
TGTGCCAGCAGCTTAGCGGCGGGAGATACGCAGTATTTT
CASSLAAGDTQYF
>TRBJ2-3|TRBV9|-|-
TGTGCCAGCAGCGTAGGGCCTGGAGTAGATACGCAGTATTTT
CASSVGPGVDTQYF
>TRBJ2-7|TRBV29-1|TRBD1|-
TGCAGCGCTGGGACAGTTATCTACGAGCAGTACTTC
CSAGTVIYEQYF
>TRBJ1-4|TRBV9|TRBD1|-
TGTGCCAGCAGCGGGGACAGATTAGAAAAACTGTTTTTT
CASSGDRLEKLFF
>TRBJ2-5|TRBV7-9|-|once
TGTGCCAGCAGCTTAGCGCGGCTAGCGTTGGAAGAGACCCAGTACTTC
CASSLARLALEETQYF
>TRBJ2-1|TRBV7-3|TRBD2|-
TGTGCCAGCAGTCAAGCGGGGGGTTACAATGAGCAGTTCTTC
CASSQAGGYNEQFF
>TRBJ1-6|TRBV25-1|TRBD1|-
TGTGCCAGCAGTGCCCCCGGGGGACAGGGGACTTCACCCCTCCACTTT
CASSAPGGQGTSPLHF
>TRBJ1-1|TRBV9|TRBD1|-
TGTGCCAGCAGCCCCAGACAGGGATCGAACACTGAAGCTTTCTTT
CASSPRQGSNTEAFF
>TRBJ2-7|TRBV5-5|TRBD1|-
TGTGCCAGCAGCCATACCACGGGACAGCTCTACGAGCAGTACTTC
CASSHTTGQLYEQYF
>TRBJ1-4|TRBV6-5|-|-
TGTGCCAGCAGGGCAGGAATCACCAATGAAAAACTGTTTTTT
CASRAGITNEKLFF
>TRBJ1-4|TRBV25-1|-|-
TGTGCCAGCGGAGCGGGGGGGGATTTGGAAAAACTGTTTTTT
CASGAGGDLEKLFF
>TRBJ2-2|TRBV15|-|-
TGTGCCACCAGCAGAGATCGGGATGGCACCGGGGAGCTGTTTTTT
CATSRDRDGTGELFF
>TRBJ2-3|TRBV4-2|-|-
TGTGCCAGCAGCCAAGATGGGGCTGTCACAGATACGCAGTATTTT
CASSQDGAVTDTQYF
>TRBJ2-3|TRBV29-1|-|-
TGCAGCGTTGGGATAGGAGTCACAGATACGCAGTATTTT
CSVGIGVTDTQYF
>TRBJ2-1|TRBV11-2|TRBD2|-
TGTGCCAGCAGCTTAGATAGGAGCGGGGGGGTTAATGAGCAGTTCTTC
CASSLDRSGGVNEQFF